The 12 T cell receptor beta chains below all came from one sample that was sequenced in a study of OX40 agonist ivuxolimab in advanced cancers. Sequencing was performed with immunoSEQ multiplex PCR; in TCRdb, only in-frame clones are kept and a portion is missing. The data show 69,000 or so clones, approximately 81% seen once. Source: CD4+ or CD8+ T cells sorted from blood, taken in a trial of the OX40 agonist ivuxolimab. These receptors came from an adult with an advanced solid tumor such as melanoma, head and neck, liver or kidney cancer.

This rearrangement joins TRBV9 to TRBJ1-1; D not resolved. CDR3 length equals 14 residues. Trimming removed 0 bases from V and 4 bases from J, with 10 bases in between. Looked up from germline, CDR1 is SGDLS and CDR2 is YYNGEE. This chain's CDR3 is CASSVGLESTEAFF. CDR3 in DNA: TGTGCCAGCAGCGTAGGGTTGGAGTCCACTGAAGCTTTCTTT.

This chain connects TRBV30 to TRBJ2-7; D may be TRBD1 (6 bases). This CDR3 is 14 amino acids long. CDR1 GTSNPN and CDR2 SVGIG come from the germline V gene (reference sequence). Trimming pared 7 bases from V and 2 bases from J, leaving 18 bases between. In nucleotides, the CDR3 is TGTGCCTTCCGAGGACAGTTTTTTACCTACGAGCAGTACTTC. Residues: CAFRGQFFTYEQYF.

The V and J genes are TRBV7-8 and TRBJ2-4; 8 bases match TRBD2. CDR3 size: 17 residues. The germline gives CDR1 SGHVS, CDR2 FQNEAQ. V lost 1 base and J lost 7; bases outside the gene matches: 12. CDR3 region: CASSLGVGASGFNIQYF. The CDR3, as DNA: TGTGCCAGCAGCTTAGGGGTGGGGGCTAGCGGGTTCAACATTCAGTACTTC.

This chain uses TRBV6-5 with TRBJ2-7; 7 bases line up with TRBD2. Germline V gene data show CDR1 as MNHEY and CDR2 as SVGAGI. Trimming cost V 5 bases and J 4 bases; bases outside gene matches: 8. The CDR3 runs 14 residues. The CDR3 nucleotides read TGTGCCAGCAGTCGTGCTAGCGGCTCTTACGAGCAGTACTTC. Translating gives CASSRASGSYEQYF.

The rearrangement joins TRBV6-6 to TRBJ2-3, with D uncertain. V was shortened by 6 bases and J by 2 bases, with 3 bases between the two germline ends. The germline gives CDR1 MNHNY, CDR2 SVGAGI (reference sequence). The CDR3 has 11 amino acids. CDR3 residues: CASRYTDTQYF. The DNA for the CDR3 is TGTGCCAGCAGATACACAGATACGCAGTATTTT.

The chain has TRBV27 and TRBJ1-2, with TRBD1 matching over 7 bases. CDR1 is MNHEY, CDR2 SMNVEV, per germline (reference sequence). This CDR3 has 18 amino acids. V dropped 1 base and J dropped 7; count of bases not matched to a gene: 18. The CDR3 DNA sequence: TGTGCCAGCAGTTTATATATCGGGGTGTCAGGGGGTGTCGGTGGCTACACCTTC. It yields the protein CASSLYIGVSGGVGGYTF.

The V gene is TRBV5-1, the J gene TRBJ2-1; D remains ambiguous. This CDR3 is built from 11 residues. Germline V lookup: CDR1 SGHRS, CDR2 YFSETQ. V was pared by 4 bases and J by 12 bases, with 11 bases between. The CDR3 spells CASSGSKGQFF. In DNA, the CDR3 is TGCGCCAGCAGCGGAAGTAAGGGGCAGTTCTTC.

The gene calls are TRBV2 and TRBJ1-6; D unclear. This CDR3 has 14 amino acids. Germline assignment: CDR1 SNHLY and CDR2 FYNNEI. Between the trimmed V and J ends, which lost 4 bases and 10 bases, there was a span of 14 bases. The CDR3 DNA is TGTGCCAGCAGTGGTGCGGGAATGGGATCACCCCTCCACTTT. Translated, it gives CASSGAGMGSPLHF.

V gene TRBV11-3 combines with J gene TRBJ2-3; 7 positions match TRBD2. Trimming at V came to 3 bases and at J to 2 bases, leaving 11 bases not matched to a gene. The CDR3 sequence is 17 residues long. Germline CDR1 and CDR2: SGHNT and YENEEA. The CDR3 loop reads CASSFSLASGSTDTQYF. CDR3 DNA sequence: TGTGCCAGCAGCTTTTCGCTGGCTAGCGGATCCACAGATACGCAGTATTTT.

The rearrangement uses TRBV19 and TRBJ2-6; the D is unclear. This CDR3 comprises 16 residues. CDR1 is LNHDA, CDR2 SQIVND, per germline (reference sequence). Trimming stripped 5 bases from V and 0 bases from J, with 11 bases between. Here the CDR3 reads CASSVQFSSGANVLTF. The DNA for the CDR3 is TGTGCCAGTAGTGTCCAGTTTAGCTCTGGGGCCAACGTCCTGACTTTC.

The chain uses TRBV19 and TRBJ1-5; D call uncertain. The ends were cut back, 0 bases at V and 0 bases at J, with 9 bases in the middle. Germline assignment: CDR1 LNHDA and CDR2 SQIVND (reference sequence). This CDR3 spans 16 amino acids. This CDR3 reads CASSIDGVGSNQPQHF. CDR3 DNA sequence: TGTGCCAGTAGTATAGATGGGGTGGGTAGCAATCAGCCCCAGCATTTT.

Concerning this clone: Additional DNA sequences in this sample encode the identical CDR3. V gene TRBV7-2 combines with J gene TRBJ1-5, with D hard to call. CDR1 is SGHTA, CDR2 FQGNSA, per germline. The CDR3 is 15 residues long. V lost 1 base and J 10 bases, leaving 17 bases between the germline ends. This CDR3 is CASSLGGQVGQPQHF. CDR3 DNA: TGTGCCAGCAGCTTAGGTGGGCAGGTCGGTCAACCCCAGCATTTT.